The rows below give T cell receptor beta chains drawn from one sample of a study of blood T cell repertoires in COVID-19. Profiled with immunoSEQ multiplex PCR; TCRdb holds only in-frame clones, not every one. The sample has 150,000 to 200,000 clones; approximately 78% are singletons. The sample taken for sequencing was peripheral blood. The receptors here all came from a human donor in a cohort sampled during active COVID-19. The CDR3 runs from the conserved cysteine through the conserved F or W. A D gene is named only where the DNA matches it firmly. Some rows mark clone size as missing; the rest say once, few, many or name a class of expanded clone.

TRBJ2-7 | TRBV10-1 | TRBD2 | 17 | . | TGCGCCAGCAGTGAGTCTTGGGGGCCCGGGGGGGCCTACGAGCAGTACTTC | CASSESWGPGGAYEQYF
TRBJ2-1 | TRBV5-4 | TRBD2 | 16 | . | TGTGCCAGCAGCCCCGCGGGGCGGGGGAACTACAATGAGCAGTTCTTC | CASSPAGRGNYNEQFF
TRBJ1-6 | TRBV27 | . | 16 | . | TGTGCCAGCAGTTCCCCTCAGCAGGCTTATAATTCACCCCTCCACTTT | CASSSPQQAYNSPLHF
TRBJ1-1 | TRBV6-6 | TRBD1 | 14 | . | TGTGCCAGCAGAGCGACAGGGGAGAACACTGAAGCTTTCTTT | CASRATGENTEAFF
TRBJ1-2 | TRBV5-1 | . | 14 | . | TGCGCCAGCAGCTTGGGAGGCAGGGGACATGGCTACACCTTC | CASSLGGRGHGYTF
TRBJ2-7 | TRBV5-1 | TRBD2 | 16 | . | TGCGCCAGCAGCTTGGGTAGTGGACTAGCGGGCTACGAGCAGTACTTC | CASSLGSGLAGYEQYF
TRBJ2-7 | TRBV23-1 | . | 14 | . | TGCGCCAGCAGTCAAACTGCGGACAGCTACGAGCAGTACTTC | CASSQTADSYEQYF
TRBJ2-7 | TRBV27 | TRBD1 | 14 | . | TGTGCCAGCAGTCGACGGGACAGGTCCTACGAGCAGTACTTC | CASSRRDRSYEQYF
TRBJ2-5 | TRBV25-1 | TRBD1 | 15 | . | TGTGCCAGCAGTGAAATTCGGACAGGGCTGGAGACCCAGTACTTC | CASSEIRTGLETQYF
TRBJ2-5 | TRBV6-2/TRBV6-3 | TRBD2 | 16 | . | TGTGCCAGCAGCCGCACCTTACTAGCGGAACAAGAGACCCAGTACTTC | CASSRTLLAEQETQYF
TRBJ1-6 | TRBV18 | . | 17 | . | TGTGCCAGCTCACCGGAACCACTAAGCTCCTATAATTCACCCCTCCACTTT | CASSPEPLSSYNSPLHF
TRBJ2-1 | TRBV6-5 | . | 14 | . | TGTGCCAGCAGTTTCCGACAGAGGTACAATGAGCAGTTCTTC | CASSFRQRYNEQFF
TRBJ2-1 | TRBV7-2 | TRBD1 | 15 | . | TGTGCCAGCAGCTTGACCGGGACAGGCATTAATGAGCAGTTCTTC | CASSLTGTGINEQFF
TRBJ1-4 | TRBV18 | . | 13 | . | TGTGCCAGCTCACGCAGGGCGGGGGAAAAACTGTTTTTT | CASSRRAGEKLFF
TRBJ1-1 | TRBV7-8 | . | 13 | . | TGTGCCAGCAGCTTCCGGACTGTTACTGAAGCTTTCTTT | CASSFRTVTEAFF
TRBJ2-2 | TRBV30 | . | 14 | . | TGTGCCTGGAGTGCCATAGCGAACACCGGGGAGCTGTTTTTT | CAWSAIANTGELFF
TRBJ2-7 | TRBV10-3 | TRBD1 | 13 | . | TGTGCCATAGTGGACAGGGATACGGGCGAGCAGTACTTC | CAIVDRDTGEQYF
TRBJ2-5 | TRBV29-1 | TRBD1 | 13 | . | TGCAGCGTTAGACAGGGAGCCCAGGAGACCCAGTACTTC | CSVRQGAQETQYF
TRBJ2-1 | TRBV10-3 | . | 13 | . | TGTGCCATCAGTGATCAGGTCGGGGGTGAGCAGTTCTTC | CAISDQVGGEQFF
TRBJ1-2 | TRBV5-8 | . | 14 | . | TGTGCCAGCAGCTTGGGTGGCAGGGCCTATGGCTACACCTTC | CASSLGGRAYGYTF
TRBJ1-6 | TRBV10-1 | . | 13 | . | TGCGCCAGCAGTGACGGTTGGAATTCACCCCTCCACTTT | CASSDGWNSPLHF
TRBJ2-1 | TRBV6-2/TRBV6-3 | TRBD2 | 15 | few | TGTGCCAGCAGGCCTAGCGGGAGCTCCTACACCGAGCAGTTCTTC | CASRPSGSSYTEQFF
TRBJ2-5 | TRBV10-1 | TRBD1 | 14 | . | TGCGCCAGCAGTGTTGAGGGGGCAAAGGAGACCCAGTACTTC | CASSVEGAKETQYF
TRBJ2-1 | TRBV7-2 | . | 12 | once | TGTGCCAGCAGCGAACTATACAATGAGCAGTTCTTC | CASSELYNEQFF
TRBJ2-3 | TRBV4-3 | TRBD2 | 18 | . | TGCGCCAGCAGCCAAGAACTGGGAGCGGGGGGCCTCACAGATACGCAGTATTTT | CASSQELGAGGLTDTQYF
TRBJ1-2 | TRBV12-3/TRBV12-4 | . | 13 | . | TGTGCCAGTGACCGAGGAGCCGGCTATGGCTACACCTTC | CASDRGAGYGYTF
TRBJ1-2 | TRBV5-1 | TRBD1 | 14 | . | TGCGCCAGCAGCTTTGGGACAGGGCCCTATGGCTACACCTTC | CASSFGTGPYGYTF
TRBJ2-1 | TRBV19 | . | 16 | . | TGTGCCAGTAGTATATCCCGCCAGCGCAGTTACAATGAGCAGTTCTTC | CASSISRQRSYNEQFF
TRBJ1-4 | TRBV7-9 | . | 14 | . | TGTGCCAGCACCCGGGCCTTAGCGGATGAAAAACTGTTTTTT | CASTRALADEKLFF
TRBJ2-1 | TRBV19 | . | 16 | few | TGTGCCAGTAGCCGCGCCAGGGATAGCAAATACAATGAGCAGTTCTTC | CASSRARDSKYNEQFF